The present T cell receptor beta chain was sequenced within a study of blood T cell repertoires in COVID-19. TCRdb's copy holds only in-frame clones and misses some; the assay was immunoSEQ multiplex PCR. The sample holds over 75,000 clones; 80% to 90% are singletons and the top ten take 4.2%. Sequencing was done on a sample of peripheral blood. The origin of this receptor is a human donor with COVID-19, enrolled during active disease. The donor label of this sample is uncertain.

CDR3 amino acids: CASSYRGEGHYGYTF. The CDR3 region has the DNA TGTGCCAGCAGCTATCGGGGGGAAGGTCACTATGGCTACACCTTC. The chain carries TRBV3-1 (or the pseudogene TRBV3-2) and TRBJ1-2, with D possibly matching TRBD1 (5 bases). Trimming took 5 bases from V and 3 from J, leaving 16 bases between them. Looked up from germline, CDR1 is LGHDT and CDR2 is YNNKEL (reference sequence). The CDR3 length is 15 residues.